A single sample is the source of the 29 T cell receptor beta chains below, sequenced in a study of PD-L1 blockade in urothelial cancer. Using immunoSEQ multiplex PCR, the repertoire was profiled, and TCRdb retains in-frame clones only, with some absent. The sample contains 100,000 to 150,000 clones, around 86% of which appear only once. Described time point: peripheral blood 6 weeks after treatment start. Specimen: PBMCs, collected around atezolizumab (anti-PD-L1) treatment. These receptors originate from a man aged 50-59 years with urothelial cancer.

The chain employs TRBV4-2 and TRBJ1-3; 7 bases agree with TRBD1. Germline V gene data show CDR1 as LGHNA and CDR2 as YNFKEQ. The ends lost 6 bases at V and 1 base at J; junction bases unmatched: 0. There are 13 residues in the CDR3. Here the CDR3 reads CASRTGSGNTIYF. The CDR3 bases are TGTGCCAGCAGGACAGGGTCTGGAAACACCATATATTTT.

Written as DNA, the CDR3 is TGTGCCAGCTCACCGGGACTAGCAAACGGGGAGCTGTTTTTT. It translates to CASSPGLANGELFF. The rearrangement uses TRBV18 and TRBJ2-2, with TRBD2 matching over 9 bases. Germline trimming cut 3 bases from V and 7 bases from J; bases unmatched to any gene: 3. The CDR3 consists of 14 residues. The V gene's germline CDR1 is KGHSH and CDR2 LQKENI. The whole variable domain, filled in from reference TRBV18 and TRBJ2-2, reads NAGVMQNPRHLVRRRGQEARLRCSPMKGHSHVYWYRQLPEEGLKFMVYLQKENIIDESGMPKERFSAEFPKEGPSILRIQQVVRGDSAAYFCASSPGLANGELFFGEGSRLTVL.

This sequence joins TRBV2 and TRBJ2-7, with TRBD2 matching 9 bases. Trimming removed 2 bases from V and 1 base from J; junction bases left unmatched: 12. The CDR3 covers 18 residues. Germline values: CDR1 SNHLY, CDR2 FYNNEI. The DNA for the CDR3 is TGTGCCAGCAGTGAATTGCCCGGGACTAGCAGGAGATCCTACGAGCAGTACTTC. Translation gives CASSELPGTSRRSYEQYF.

V and J are TRBV6-1 and TRBJ2-7, with D unresolved. V shed 6 bases and J shed 7 bases, with 7 bases lying between them. The germline V gene has CDR1 MNHNS and CDR2 SASEGT. The CDR3 extends over 10 amino acids. CDR3 in DNA: TGTGCCAGCAGGACTCGGGAGCAGTACTTC. Protein sequence: CASRTREQYF.

This chain links TRBV9 with TRBJ1-6, with D possibly matching TRBD1 (6 bases). Germline lookup yields CDR1 SGDLS and CDR2 YYNGEE. Trimming left V 4 bases short and J 10 bases short, with 12 bases between. CDR3 length: 13 amino acids. The DNA for the CDR3 is TGTGCCAGCAGCAGGGGGGGAGAATCACCCCTCCACTTT. Translation gives CASSRGGESPLHF.

CDR3: CASSPPTGRNSPLHF. The CDR3 DNA is TGTGCCAGCTCACCACCCACAGGGCGTAATTCACCCCTCCACTTT. The chain employs TRBV18 and TRBJ1-6, with D possibly being TRBD1 (6 bases). Germline V gene data show CDR1 as KGHSH and CDR2 as LQKENI. Trimming cost V 0 bases and J 6 bases, with 9 bases left between them. This CDR3 is 15 amino acids long.

The chain joins TRBV2 to TRBJ2-3, with 8 nucleotides matching TRBD2. V gave up 1 base and J gave up 4 bases; unmatched junction bases: 4. The CDR3 runs to 15 residues. CDR1 is SNHLY, CDR2 FYNNEI, per germline. The CDR3 region is CASSEVGRAADTQYF. The CDR3 DNA follows: TGTGCCAGCAGTGAAGTCGGGAGGGCAGCAGATACGCAGTATTTT.

V gene TRBV14 combines with J gene TRBJ2-1; 9 bases map to TRBD2. The ends lost 6 bases at V and 7 bases at J; junction bases unmatched: 7. Germline V gene data show CDR1 as SGHDN and CDR2 as FVKESK. This CDR3 has 14 residues. The CDR3 bases are TGTGCCAGCAGGCTATCTAGCGGGAATAATGAGCAGTTCTTC. It specifies CASRLSSGNNEQFF.

The gene calls are TRBV28 and TRBJ1-1, with no clear D. From germline, CDR1 is MDHEN and CDR2 SYDVKM. The CDR3 runs 13 residues. The V end lost 6 bases, the J end lost 6 bases, and 14 bases lay between the germline ends. The CDR3 region is CASRTGDLAEAFF. The CDR3 bases are TGTGCCAGCAGAACCGGGGATTTGGCTGAAGCTTTCTTT.

The rearrangement uses TRBV9 and TRBJ2-1; TRBD2 might be the D (6 bases). The CDR3 is made up of 16 amino acids. The germline V gene has CDR1 SGDLS and CDR2 YYNGEE. The V and J ends lost 4 bases and 0 bases respectively, with 14 bases between them. The CDR3 spells CASSRAGTSSYNEQFF. The CDR3, as DNA: TGTGCCAGCAGCCGAGCCGGGACTTCCTCCTACAATGAGCAGTTCTTC.

The table lists this clone with a few counts. V is TRBV19 and J is TRBJ2-2; perhaps TRBD2 as D (6 bases). With 7 bases removed from V and 1 base from J, the gap between germline ends came to 16 bases. CDR1 is LNHDA, CDR2 SQIVND, per germline (reference sequence). The CDR3 runs 16 residues. CDR3 in amino acids: CASNTPSGGNTGELFF. In DNA, the CDR3 is TGTGCCAGTAACACACCTTCCGGGGGGAACACCGGGGAGCTGTTTTTT.

The chain joins TRBV20-1 to TRBJ1-2; no reliable D call. Looked up from germline, CDR1 is DFQATT and CDR2 is SNEGSKA (reference sequence). CDR3 length: 11 residues. Trimming stripped 7 bases from V and 0 bases from J, with 6 bases between. CDR3 region: CSVRANYGYTF. As DNA, the CDR3 is TGCAGTGTCCGGGCTAACTATGGCTACACCTTC.

This clone was seen more than once but under ten times. The chain joins TRBV6-1 to TRBJ2-7, with TRBD2 matching 9 bases. Germline V CDR1 and CDR2: MNHNS, SASEGT. Losses at the gene ends were 1 base for V and 5 bases for J; bases not matched to a gene: 12. This CDR3 has 17 amino acids. The CDR3 loop is CASSEGLLAGKGHEQYF. DNA for the CDR3: TGTGCCAGCAGTGAAGGCCTTCTAGCGGGAAAAGGCCACGAGCAGTACTTC.

The chain has TRBV4-1 and TRBJ2-1, with D unclear. The CDR3 is 12 amino acids. Germline V gives CDR1 MGHRA, CDR2 YSYEKL. The germline V and J ends were trimmed by 1 base and 8 bases, with 6 bases remaining between them. The CDR3 spells CASSQVFDEQFF. The CDR3 coding sequence is TGCGCCAGCAGCCAAGTATTCGATGAGCAGTTCTTC.

This clone was detected only once. V and J are TRBV10-3 and TRBJ2-1; D may be TRBD2 (5 bases). CDR3 size: 12 residues. With 6 bases removed from V and 8 bases from J, the gap between germline ends came to 11 bases. Germline V gene lookup returns CDR1 ENHRY and CDR2 SYGVKD. CDR3 residues: CAIRRGSDEQFF. The CDR3 DNA reads TGTGCCATCAGGAGAGGGTCGGATGAGCAGTTCTTC.

V and J are TRBV7-2 and TRBJ2-1; 12 bases agree with TRBD2. The CDR3 is 18 residues long. Germline V lookup: CDR1 SGHTA, CDR2 FQGNSA. V gave up 5 bases and J gave up 6 bases; unmatched junction bases: 14. This chain's CDR3 is CASSPLGLAGGPPNEQFF. The CDR3 nucleotides read TGTGCCAGCAGCCCGTTGGGGCTAGCGGGAGGGCCTCCCAATGAGCAGTTCTTC.

The chain links TRBV25-1 to TRBJ2-3; D remains unclear. The V end lost 0 bases, the J end lost 3 bases, and 10 bases lay between the germline ends. The CDR3 length is 15 residues. Germline loops: CDR1 MGHDK, CDR2 SYGVNS. CDR3 DNA: TGTGCCAGCAGTGAATATCGCTTCGGTACAGATACGCAGTATTTT. Residues: CASSEYRFGTDTQYF.

J is TRBJ1-2 and V is TRBV6-5, with 7 bases lining up with TRBD1. V trimming: 6 bases; J trimming: 0 bases; junction bases outside the gene matches: 4. The CDR3 loop spans 14 amino acids. Germline V lookup: CDR1 MNHEY, CDR2 SVGAGI. The CDR3 spells CASRKTGTNYGYTF. For the CDR3, the DNA is TGTGCCAGCAGAAAGACAGGGACTAACTATGGCTACACCTTC.

CDR3: CASSVAPGDGYEQYF. DNA for the CDR3: TGTGCCAGCAGCGTAGCTCCGGGGGACGGCTACGAGCAGTACTTC. The chain couples TRBV9 to TRBJ2-7; possible D gene TRBD2, 6 bases. The ends were cut back, 0 bases at V and 3 bases at J, with 13 bases in the middle. There are 15 residues in the CDR3. CDR1 SGDLS and CDR2 YYNGEE come from the germline V gene.

This chain joins TRBV6-5 and TRBJ2-3, with 11 bases fitting TRBD2. This CDR3 has 15 amino acids. V dropped 6 bases and J dropped 3; count of bases not matched to a gene: 5. The V gene's germline CDR1 is MNHEY and CDR2 SVGAGI. CDR3 region: CASRATSGRTDTQYF. Here the CDR3 DNA reads TGTGCCAGCAGGGCCACTAGCGGGAGAACAGATACGCAGTATTTT.

This clone was counted a single time. Other DNA sequences within the sample encode an identical CDR3. V and J are TRBV19 and TRBJ1-1; 9 nucleotides line up with TRBD1. The CDR3 length is 13 residues. Unmatched junction bases numbered 1, after V lost 7 bases and J lost 1 base. The germline CDR1 and CDR2 sequences are LNHDA and SQIVND (reference sequence). Written as DNA, the CDR3 is TGTGCCAGTAAGGGACAGGGGAACACTGAAGCTTTCTTT. Translating gives CASKGQGNTEAFF.

The gene calls are TRBV11-1 and TRBJ2-1; TRBD2 might be the D (6 bases). Trimming took 5 bases from V and 0 from J, leaving 23 bases between them. The CDR3 length is 19 residues. Germline values: CDR1 SGHAT, CDR2 FQDESV (reference sequence). CDR3 DNA sequence: TGTGCCAGCAGCAAAGCCGGGGGACGGCGGGCGAGCTCCTACAATGAGCAGTTCTTC. Translated, it gives CASSKAGGRRASSYNEQFF.

The chain has TRBV27 and TRBJ1-5; no firm D call. CDR3 length equals 15 residues. The germline V gene encodes CDR1 MNHEY and CDR2 SMNVEV (reference sequence). V dropped 0 bases and J dropped 7 bases, with 13 bases sitting between them. CDR3 DNA: TGTGCCAGCAGTTTATCCTTCGGGTCCGGACAGCCCCAGCATTTT. Its protein product is CASSLSFGSGQPQHF.

This clone was seen only a few times. The rearrangement uses TRBV5-1 and TRBJ1-4; TRBD1 aligns across 11 bases. The CDR3 has 15 residues. The ends lost 4 bases at V and 7 bases at J; junction bases unmatched: 6. The germline gives CDR1 SGHRS, CDR2 YFSETQ. This chain's CDR3 is CASSQAGTGGEKLFF. DNA of the CDR3: TGCGCCAGCAGCCAGGCCGGGACAGGGGGTGAAAAACTGTTTTTT.

J is TRBJ2-1 and V is TRBV14, with 9 bases lining up with TRBD1. The V gene end was trimmed by 4 bases and the J gene end by 3 bases; junction bases not matched to a gene: 7. This CDR3 has 16 residues. The germline V gene has CDR1 SGHDN and CDR2 FVKESK. The CDR3 protein is CASSRRDRVGYNEQFF. The CDR3 region has the DNA TGTGCCAGCAGCCGGAGGGACAGGGTTGGCTACAATGAGCAGTTCTTC.

The rearrangement uses TRBV28 and TRBJ2-5; D possibly corresponds to TRBD1 (6 bases). V dropped 4 bases and J dropped 5 bases, with 14 bases sitting between them. Germline V gene lookup returns CDR1 MDHEN and CDR2 SYDVKM. This CDR3 has 14 amino acids. The CDR3: CASSSFDRLETQYF. The CDR3 DNA follows: TGTGCCAGCAGTTCGTTCGACAGGCTCGAGACCCAGTACTTC.

CDR3 sequence reads: CASSSSTSGRGSLVGEQFF. The CDR3 nucleotides read TGTGCCAGCAGCTCCAGCACTAGCGGGAGGGGGTCTTTGGTAGGTGAGCAGTTCTTC. The genes are TRBV13 and TRBJ2-1, with 13 nucleotides matching TRBD2. The CDR3 has 19 residues. Germline lookup yields CDR1 PRHDT and CDR2 FYEKMQ (reference sequence). Trimming removed 4 bases from V and 9 bases from J; junction bases left unmatched: 18. Based on the CDR3 plus reference TRBV13 and TRBJ2-1, the full variable domain is AAGVIQSPRHLIKEKRETATLKCYPIPRHDTVYWYQQGPGQDPQFLISFYEKMQSDKGSIPDRFSAQQFSDYHSELNMSSLELGDSALYFCASSSSTSGRGSLVGEQFFGPGTRLTVL.

DNA for the CDR3: TGTGCCAGTAGTATACGAGAGTGGGCTGGATACAATGAGCAGTTCTTC. Residues: CASSIREWAGYNEQFF. The rearrangement joins TRBV19 to TRBJ2-1; no firm D call. The CDR3 spans 16 residues. Germline V lookup: CDR1 LNHDA, CDR2 SQIVND (reference sequence). V gave up 2 bases and J gave up 4 bases, with 15 bases separating them.

This clone has just a few counts. The chain is built from TRBV7-9 and TRBJ2-1; 9 nucleotides agree with TRBD2. Trimming took 5 bases from V and 7 from J; bases not matched to a gene: 3. Looked up from germline, CDR1 is SEHNR and CDR2 is FQNEAQ (reference sequence). CDR3 length: 13 amino acids. The CDR3 sequence is CASSRLAENEQFF. The CDR3 DNA reads as TGTGCCAGCAGCCGACTAGCGGAGAATGAGCAGTTCTTC.